This T cell receptor beta chain was observed in a study of neurological immune-mediated disorders. This clonotype was counted ten times or more. Its specificity is unknown. The CDR3 consists of 12 residues. Germline V gene lookup returns CDR1 DFQATT and CDR2 SNEGSKA (reference sequence). The V end lost 3 bases, the J end lost 7 bases, and 10 bases lay between the germline ends. From 2 million PBMCs stored at -80 C, the unsorted libraries were generated. General study results and limits: No CDR3 amino acid sequences recurred among expanded clones across subjects, suggesting private repertoires in all groups. Phylogenetic grouping assigned the repertoires of 18 of 34 multiple sclerosis patients to a single related-CDR3 cluster, representing a possible signature.

TCRdb ran MiXCR on the 5' RACE reads and lists one entry per CDR3 protein. The sample has about 87,000 distinct CDR3 sequences; roughly 3.5% are singletons. This sequence originates from a woman in her fifties or sixties with multiple sclerosis. This chain joins TRBV20-1 and TRBJ1-5; a possible D gene is TRBD1 (5 bases). Sample: PBMCs. CDR3 residues: CSARQGGQPQHF. CDR3 coding DNA: TGCAGTGCTAGGCAGGGTGGCCAGCCCCAGCATTTT.